This TCR beta chain was identified during a study of CD8+CD57+ T cells in acquired aplastic anemia. For sequencing, patients were chosen who had shown expansion of CD8+CD57+ cells by flow cytometry. CDR1 and CDR2 from the germline V gene are MNHNS and SASEGT. Trimming removed 6 bases from V and 4 bases from J; junction bases left unmatched: 7. The CDR3 has 14 residues. Profiling of TCR beta VDJ combinations and CDR3 sequences used genomic DNA as template. TCRdb fed the reads into MiXCR, producing one record per CDR3 protein. The sample has around 200,000 distinct CDR3 sequences, roughly 50% seen once.

The sequencing input was sorted CD4+, CD8+, or CD8+CD57+ T cells (not recorded which) from PBMCs. This chain uses TRBV6-1 with TRBJ1-1, with 8 nucleotides matching TRBD1. This TCR was sampled from a human donor with aplastic anemia. The CDR3 region has the DNA TGTGCCAGCAGCAGGGGGCAGTTGGGCACTGAAGCTTTCTTT. Encoded protein: CASSRGQLGTEAFF.